These T cell receptor beta chains were read from a single sample in a study of shared clonotypes between healthy human individuals. Data came from immunoSEQ multiplex PCR; TCRdb stores just in-frame clones and leaves some out. This sample has under 150,000 clones, with about two thirds found just once. The material sequenced was memory CD8+ T cells sorted from blood. The receptors originated from a woman aged 25 to 39 in good health. CDR3s include the opening cysteine and the closing phenylalanine or tryptophan. Each record gives: J gene, D gene, V gene, clone size, CDR3 length, CDR3 protein, CDR3 DNA. The D gene is left open where the match is weak. Only part of the rows carry a size: once, few, many, or a class if the clone is expanded.

j_call: TRBJ1-5
d_call: .
v_call: TRBV5-1
clone_size: .
cdr3_length: 15
cdr3_aa: CASSSGEQGLQPQHF
cdr3_nt: TGCGCCAGCAGCTCCGGAGAGCAGGGTCTACAGCCCCAGCATTTT

j_call: TRBJ1-3
d_call: .
v_call: TRBV6-1
clone_size: .
cdr3_length: 14
cdr3_aa: CASRRYGHGNTIYF
cdr3_nt: TGTGCCAGCAGGCGTTATGGGCACGGAAACACCATATATTTT

j_call: TRBJ2-5
d_call: TRBD2
v_call: TRBV4-1
clone_size: .
cdr3_length: 16
cdr3_aa: CASSQEGLGARETQYF
cdr3_nt: TGCGCCAGCAGCCAAGAGGGACTAGGGGCCCGGGAGACCCAGTACTTC

j_call: TRBJ2-7
d_call: .
v_call: TRBV7-2
clone_size: .
cdr3_length: 11
cdr3_aa: CASSPNYEQYF
cdr3_nt: TGTGCCAGCAGCCCGAACTACGAGCAGTACTTC

j_call: TRBJ2-2
d_call: .
v_call: TRBV30
clone_size: .
cdr3_length: 15
cdr3_aa: CAWKTEARETGELFF
cdr3_nt: TGTGCCTGGAAGACGGAGGCCCGAGAGACCGGGGAGCTGTTTTTT

j_call: TRBJ2-1
d_call: .
v_call: TRBV11-2
clone_size: once
cdr3_length: 14
cdr3_aa: CASSLHRGVNEQFF
cdr3_nt: TGTGCCAGCAGCTTGCATCGAGGTGTTAATGAGCAGTTCTTC

j_call: TRBJ2-5
d_call: .
v_call: TRBV5-1
clone_size: .
cdr3_length: 15
cdr3_aa: CASSLVGHHQETQYF
cdr3_nt: TGCGCCAGCAGCTTGGTTGGCCACCACCAAGAGACCCAGTACTTC

j_call: TRBJ2-2
d_call: TRBD2
v_call: TRBV11-2
clone_size: .
cdr3_length: 16
cdr3_aa: CASSSLAGGNTGELFF
cdr3_nt: TGTGCCAGCAGCTCCTTAGCGGGAGGTAACACCGGGGAGCTGTTTTTT

j_call: TRBJ1-1
d_call: .
v_call: TRBV11-2
clone_size: .
cdr3_length: 15
cdr3_aa: CASSLDLLWVAEAFF
cdr3_nt: TGTGCCAGCAGCTTAGATCTTTTGTGGGTTGCTGAAGCTTTCTTT

j_call: TRBJ2-5
d_call: .
v_call: TRBV18
clone_size: .
cdr3_length: 17
cdr3_aa: CASSPFTAGWYQETQYF
cdr3_nt: TGTGCCAGCTCACCATTTACGGCGGGATGGTACCAAGAGACCCAGTACTTC

j_call: TRBJ2-7
d_call: .
v_call: TRBV5-1
clone_size: .
cdr3_length: 16
cdr3_aa: CASSLDVRAPSYEQYF
cdr3_nt: TGCGCCAGCAGCTTGGACGTCCGCGCTCCCTCCTACGAGCAGTACTTC

j_call: TRBJ2-7
d_call: .
v_call: TRBV19
clone_size: .
cdr3_length: 16
cdr3_aa: CASSVLNDGGPYEQYF
cdr3_nt: TGTGCCAGTAGTGTTCTTAATGACGGGGGACCCTACGAGCAGTACTTC

j_call: TRBJ2-1
d_call: TRBD2
v_call: TRBV6-5
clone_size: few
cdr3_length: 12
cdr3_aa: CASSRGGHEQFF
cdr3_nt: TGTGCCAGCAGTCGGGGGGGGCACGAGCAGTTCTTC

j_call: TRBJ2-1
d_call: .
v_call: TRBV28
clone_size: .
cdr3_length: 13
cdr3_aa: CASSLFQGGEQFF
cdr3_nt: TGTGCCAGCAGTTTATTCCAAGGCGGTGAGCAGTTCTTC

j_call: TRBJ2-1
d_call: TRBD2
v_call: TRBV11-3
clone_size: .
cdr3_length: 15
cdr3_aa: CASSLTSELYNEQFF
cdr3_nt: TGTGCCAGCAGCTTAACTAGCGAGCTTTACAATGAGCAGTTCTTC

j_call: TRBJ1-4
d_call: TRBD1
v_call: TRBV28
clone_size: .
cdr3_length: 16
cdr3_aa: CATSGGGIATNEKLFF
cdr3_nt: TGTGCCACCTCAGGGGGAGGAATTGCAACTAATGAAAAACTGTTTTTT

j_call: TRBJ2-1
d_call: .
v_call: TRBV4-1
clone_size: .
cdr3_length: 14
cdr3_aa: CASRRGVSESEQFF
cdr3_nt: TGCGCCAGCAGACGGGGAGTTAGCGAAAGTGAGCAGTTCTTC

j_call: TRBJ1-2
d_call: .
v_call: TRBV19
clone_size: .
cdr3_length: 14
cdr3_aa: CASSIAQSGLGYTF
cdr3_nt: TGTGCCAGTAGTATAGCCCAGTCCGGCCTCGGCTACACCTTC

j_call: TRBJ1-1
d_call: .
v_call: TRBV30
clone_size: .
cdr3_length: 13
cdr3_aa: CAWALSRGTEAFF
cdr3_nt: TGTGCCTGGGCCCTCTCAAGGGGAACTGAAGCTTTCTTT

j_call: TRBJ2-2
d_call: .
v_call: TRBV2
clone_size: .
cdr3_length: 13
cdr3_aa: CASTPTNTGELFF
cdr3_nt: TGTGCCAGCACCCCTACGAACACCGGGGAGCTGTTTTTT

j_call: TRBJ2-1
d_call: TRBD2
v_call: TRBV11-2
clone_size: .
cdr3_length: 15
cdr3_aa: CASSPGLAGTNEQFF
cdr3_nt: TGTGCCAGCAGCCCGGGACTAGCGGGAACGAATGAGCAGTTCTTC

j_call: TRBJ1-5
d_call: .
v_call: TRBV15
clone_size: .
cdr3_length: 17
cdr3_aa: CATSRTLQGPRGQPQHF
cdr3_nt: TGTGCCACCAGCAGAACCTTACAGGGACCTCGGGGTCAGCCCCAGCATTTT

j_call: TRBJ1-4
d_call: .
v_call: TRBV7-9
clone_size: .
cdr3_length: 19
cdr3_aa: CASSPTGTIKGATNEKLFF
cdr3_nt: TGTGCCAGCAGCCCGACCGGGACAATCAAAGGAGCTACTAATGAAAAACTGTTTTTT

j_call: TRBJ2-2
d_call: .
v_call: TRBV6-4
clone_size: .
cdr3_length: 14
cdr3_aa: CASARAGTTGELFF
cdr3_nt: TGTGCCAGTGCTCGGGCAGGGACCACCGGGGAGCTGTTTTTT

j_call: TRBJ1-6
d_call: TRBD1
v_call: TRBV4-1
clone_size: .
cdr3_length: 14
cdr3_aa: CASSQRQGYSPLHF
cdr3_nt: TGCGCCAGCAGCCAAAGACAGGGGTACTCACCCCTCCACTTT

j_call: TRBJ1-2
d_call: .
v_call: TRBV5-4
clone_size: few
cdr3_length: 15
cdr3_aa: CASSLLSDLNYGYTF
cdr3_nt: TGTGCCAGCAGCTTGCTTTCTGACCTGAACTATGGCTACACCTTC

j_call: TRBJ2-1
d_call: TRBD2
v_call: TRBV30
clone_size: .
cdr3_length: 15
cdr3_aa: CAWSETSGSCLEQFF
cdr3_nt: TGTGCCTGGAGTGAGACTAGCGGGAGCTGCCTCGAGCAGTTCTTC

j_call: TRBJ1-1
d_call: TRBD1
v_call: TRBV5-1
clone_size: .
cdr3_length: 14
cdr3_aa: CASSWHRGRDQAFF
cdr3_nt: TGCGCCAGCAGCTGGCACAGGGGGCGCGATCAAGCTTTCTTT

j_call: TRBJ2-6
d_call: .
v_call: TRBV29-1
clone_size: .
cdr3_length: 18
cdr3_aa: CSVRTVGEDSLGANVLTF
cdr3_nt: TGCAGCGTCCGAACGGTGGGGGAGGACAGCCTAGGGGCCAACGTCCTGACTTTC

j_call: TRBJ2-5
d_call: .
v_call: TRBV6-5
clone_size: .
cdr3_length: 13
cdr3_aa: CASSYLGEETQYF
cdr3_nt: TGTGCCAGCAGTTACTTAGGGGAAGAGACCCAGTACTTC

j_call: TRBJ2-7
d_call: TRBD2
v_call: TRBV19
clone_size: .
cdr3_length: 20
cdr3_aa: CASSIEVITSGKPITYEQYF
cdr3_nt: TGTGCCAGTAGTATAGAGGTTATAACTAGCGGGAAACCAATAACCTACGAGCAGTACTTC

j_call: TRBJ2-7
d_call: .
v_call: TRBV4-2
clone_size: .
cdr3_length: 15
cdr3_aa: CASSRRRDAAYEQYF
cdr3_nt: TGTGCCAGCAGCCGCCGACGGGACGCCGCCTACGAGCAGTACTTC

j_call: TRBJ1-1
d_call: .
v_call: TRBV19
clone_size: .
cdr3_length: 14
cdr3_aa: CASSIGGGFAEAFF
cdr3_nt: TGTGCCAGTAGTATAGGAGGGGGTTTCGCTGAAGCTTTCTTT

j_call: TRBJ2-5
d_call: TRBD1
v_call: TRBV28
clone_size: once
cdr3_length: 15
cdr3_aa: CASIGTGGAGETQYF
cdr3_nt: TGTGCCAGCATCGGGACAGGGGGCGCAGGGGAGACCCAGTACTTC

j_call: TRBJ2-1
d_call: .
v_call: TRBV11-2
clone_size: .
cdr3_length: 14
cdr3_aa: CASSLGGLFNEQFF
cdr3_nt: TGTGCCAGCAGCTTAGGAGGACTCTTTAATGAGCAGTTCTTC

j_call: TRBJ2-7
d_call: .
v_call: TRBV5-1
clone_size: .
cdr3_length: 16
cdr3_aa: CASSTSGPTFSYEQYF
cdr3_nt: TGCGCCAGCAGCACAAGCGGACCGACTTTCTCCTACGAGCAGTACTTC

j_call: TRBJ1-3
d_call: .
v_call: TRBV2
clone_size: .
cdr3_length: 14
cdr3_aa: CASRSPPAGNTIYF
cdr3_nt: TGTGCCAGCAGATCCCCGCCGGCTGGAAACACCATATATTTT

j_call: TRBJ1-1
d_call: .
v_call: TRBV6-5
clone_size: once
cdr3_length: 13
cdr3_aa: CASSYSPGTEAFF
cdr3_nt: TGTGCCAGCAGTTACTCGCCTGGAACTGAAGCTTTCTTT

j_call: TRBJ2-7
d_call: TRBD2
v_call: TRBV14
clone_size: .
cdr3_length: 16
cdr3_aa: CASSQDRTRLSVEQYF
cdr3_nt: TGTGCCAGCAGCCAAGATCGGACTAGGCTTTCCGTCGAGCAGTACTTC

j_call: TRBJ1-5
d_call: .
v_call: TRBV4-2
clone_size: .
cdr3_length: 13
cdr3_aa: CASSQEWRQPQHF
cdr3_nt: TGTGCCAGCAGCCAGGAGTGGCGGCAGCCCCAGCATTTT

j_call: TRBJ2-7
d_call: .
v_call: TRBV15
clone_size: .
cdr3_length: 18
cdr3_aa: CATSRDPFRQGGTYEQYF
cdr3_nt: TGTGCCACCAGCAGAGATCCTTTCCGGCAAGGGGGTACCTACGAGCAGTACTTC

j_call: TRBJ2-7
d_call: .
v_call: TRBV27
clone_size: .
cdr3_length: 16
cdr3_aa: CASSLWLASATYEQYF
cdr3_nt: TGTGCCAGCAGTTTATGGCTAGCCTCAGCGACCTACGAGCAGTACTTC

j_call: TRBJ2-7
d_call: .
v_call: TRBV5-6
clone_size: .
cdr3_length: 17
cdr3_aa: CASRNYASGPTRHEQYF
cdr3_nt: TGTGCCAGCAGAAACTACGCGAGCGGACCTACTCGCCACGAGCAGTACTTC

j_call: TRBJ2-7
d_call: .
v_call: TRBV27
clone_size: few
cdr3_length: 13
cdr3_aa: CASIGHDPYEQYF
cdr3_nt: TGTGCCAGCATCGGGCACGACCCCTACGAGCAGTACTTC

j_call: TRBJ2-7
d_call: .
v_call: TRBV4-1
clone_size: .
cdr3_length: 15
cdr3_aa: CASSQRLEAAYEQYF
cdr3_nt: TGCGCCAGCAGCCAAAGACTAGAGGCCGCCTACGAGCAGTACTTC

j_call: TRBJ1-1
d_call: .
v_call: TRBV7-2
clone_size: .
cdr3_length: 13
cdr3_aa: CASSSHPNTEAFF
cdr3_nt: TGTGCCAGCAGCTCCCATCCGAACACTGAAGCTTTCTTT

j_call: TRBJ2-2
d_call: .
v_call: TRBV11-3
clone_size: .
cdr3_length: 16
cdr3_aa: CASSPRTPPGTGELFF
cdr3_nt: TGTGCCAGCAGCCCTCGGACACCCCCAGGGACCGGGGAGCTGTTTTTT

j_call: TRBJ2-3
d_call: TRBD2
v_call: TRBV6-4
clone_size: .
cdr3_length: 16
cdr3_aa: CASSDTGTSGRDTQYF
cdr3_nt: TGTGCCAGCAGTGACACCGGGACTAGCGGGCGAGATACGCAGTATTTT

j_call: TRBJ2-7
d_call: TRBD2
v_call: TRBV28
clone_size: .
cdr3_length: 14
cdr3_aa: CASSSASGRGEQYF
cdr3_nt: TGTGCCAGCAGTTCGGCTAGCGGGAGGGGCGAGCAGTACTTC

j_call: TRBJ1-2
d_call: .
v_call: TRBV9
clone_size: .
cdr3_length: 14
cdr3_aa: CASSDRPGQNGYTF
cdr3_nt: TGTGCCAGCAGCGACAGACCTGGACAGAATGGCTACACCTTC

j_call: TRBJ2-7
d_call: .
v_call: TRBV6-1
clone_size: .
cdr3_length: 12
cdr3_aa: CASRDGAGEQYF
cdr3_nt: TGTGCCAGCAGGGACGGGGCGGGAGAGCAGTACTTC

j_call: TRBJ2-1
d_call: .
v_call: TRBV28
clone_size: .
cdr3_length: 12
cdr3_aa: CASSWDYNEQFF
cdr3_nt: TGTGCCAGCAGTTGGGATTACAATGAGCAGTTCTTC

j_call: TRBJ1-2
d_call: TRBD1
v_call: TRBV28
clone_size: .
cdr3_length: 15
cdr3_aa: CASSLTGGWVYGYTF
cdr3_nt: TGTGCCAGCAGTCTGACAGGGGGCTGGGTCTATGGCTACACCTTC

j_call: TRBJ1-5
d_call: .
v_call: TRBV30
clone_size: once
cdr3_length: 15
cdr3_aa: CAWREQDQFNQPQHF
cdr3_nt: TGTGCCTGGAGGGAACAGGACCAGTTCAATCAGCCCCAGCATTTT